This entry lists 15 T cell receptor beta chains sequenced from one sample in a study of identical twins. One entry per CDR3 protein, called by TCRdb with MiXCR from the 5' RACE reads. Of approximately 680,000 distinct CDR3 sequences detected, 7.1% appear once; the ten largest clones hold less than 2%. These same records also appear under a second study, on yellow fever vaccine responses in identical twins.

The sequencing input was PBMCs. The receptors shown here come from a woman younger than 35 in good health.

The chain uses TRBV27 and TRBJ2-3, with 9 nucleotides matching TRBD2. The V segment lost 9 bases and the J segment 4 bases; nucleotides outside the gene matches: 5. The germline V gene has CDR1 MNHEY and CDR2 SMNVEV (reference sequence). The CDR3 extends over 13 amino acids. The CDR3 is CASSGRGADTQYF. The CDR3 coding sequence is TGTGCCAGTAGCGGGAGAGGGGCAGATACGCAGTATTTT.

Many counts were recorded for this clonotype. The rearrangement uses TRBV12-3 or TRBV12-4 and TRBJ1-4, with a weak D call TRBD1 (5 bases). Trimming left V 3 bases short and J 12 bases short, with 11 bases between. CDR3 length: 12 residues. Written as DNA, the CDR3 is TGTGCCAGCAGTTTCATCCGGGGGGAACTGTTTTTT. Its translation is CASSFIRGELFF.

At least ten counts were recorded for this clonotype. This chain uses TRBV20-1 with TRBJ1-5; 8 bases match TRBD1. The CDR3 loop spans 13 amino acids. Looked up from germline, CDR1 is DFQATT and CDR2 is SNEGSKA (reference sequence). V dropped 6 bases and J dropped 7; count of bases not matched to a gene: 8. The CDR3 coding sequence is TGCAGTGCGGATGGACAGGGAGGCCAGCCCCAGCATTTT. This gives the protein CSADGQGGQPQHF.

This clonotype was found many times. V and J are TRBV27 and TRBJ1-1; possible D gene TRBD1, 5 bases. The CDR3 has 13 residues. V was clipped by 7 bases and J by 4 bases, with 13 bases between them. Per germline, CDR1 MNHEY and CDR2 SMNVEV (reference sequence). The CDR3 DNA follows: TGTGCCAGCACGGGGGGAGGAAGCACTGAAGCTTTCTTT. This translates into CASTGGGSTEAFF.

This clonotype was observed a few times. CDR3: CATSDLTSLGRDTQYF. The DNA of the CDR3 is TGTGCCACCAGTGATTTGACTAGCCTCGGAAGGGATACGCAGTATTTT. The rearrangement uses TRBV24-1 and TRBJ2-3, with D possibly matching TRBD2 (6 bases). Deletions cut 0 bases from V and 6 bases from J, with 15 bases between. The CDR3 contains 16 residues. Per the germline V gene, CDR1 is KGHDR and CDR2 is SFDVKD.

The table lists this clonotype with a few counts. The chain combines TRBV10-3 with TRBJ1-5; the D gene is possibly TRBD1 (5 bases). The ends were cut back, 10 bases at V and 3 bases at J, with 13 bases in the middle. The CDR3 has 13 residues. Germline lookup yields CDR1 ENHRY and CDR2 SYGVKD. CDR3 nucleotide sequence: TGTGCCACCCGGGACGTCCCCAATCAGCCCCAGCATTTT. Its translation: CATRDVPNQPQHF.

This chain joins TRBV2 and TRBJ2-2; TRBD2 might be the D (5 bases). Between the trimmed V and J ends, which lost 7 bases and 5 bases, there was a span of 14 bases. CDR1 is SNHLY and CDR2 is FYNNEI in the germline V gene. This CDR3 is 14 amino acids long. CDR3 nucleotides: TGTGCCAGCAACCTCCGAACGGGGACCGGGGAGCTGTTTTTT. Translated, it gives CASNLRTGTGELFF.

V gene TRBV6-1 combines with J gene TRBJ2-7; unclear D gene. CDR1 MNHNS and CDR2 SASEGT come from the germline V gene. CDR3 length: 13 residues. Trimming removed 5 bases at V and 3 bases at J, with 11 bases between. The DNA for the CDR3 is TGTGCCAGCAGTCCAGGTGAGGTCTACGAGCAGTACTTC. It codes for CASSPGEVYEQYF.

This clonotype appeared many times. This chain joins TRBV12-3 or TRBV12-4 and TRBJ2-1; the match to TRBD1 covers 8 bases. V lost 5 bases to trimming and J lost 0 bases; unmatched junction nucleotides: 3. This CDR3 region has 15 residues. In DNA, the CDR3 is TGTGCCAGCAGTCGACAGGGGAGCTCCTACAATGAGCAGTTCTTC. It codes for CASSRQGSSYNEQFF.

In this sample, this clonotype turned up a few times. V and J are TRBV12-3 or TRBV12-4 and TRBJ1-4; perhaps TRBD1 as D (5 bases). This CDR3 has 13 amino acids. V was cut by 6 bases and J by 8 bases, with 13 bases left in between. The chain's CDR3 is CASRRVWGEKLFF. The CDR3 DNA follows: TGTGCCAGCAGGCGGGTTTGGGGGGAAAAACTGTTTTTT.

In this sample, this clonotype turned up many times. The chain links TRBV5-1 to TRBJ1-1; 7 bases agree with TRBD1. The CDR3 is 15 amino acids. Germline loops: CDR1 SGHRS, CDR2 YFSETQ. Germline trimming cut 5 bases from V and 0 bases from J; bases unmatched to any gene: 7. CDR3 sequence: CASRRQGHMNTEAFF. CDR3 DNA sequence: TGCGCCAGCAGACGACAGGGTCACATGAACACTGAAGCTTTCTTT.

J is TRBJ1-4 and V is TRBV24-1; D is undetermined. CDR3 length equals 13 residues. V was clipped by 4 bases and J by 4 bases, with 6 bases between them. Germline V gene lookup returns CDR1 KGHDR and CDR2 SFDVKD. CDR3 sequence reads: CATSEGLNEKLFF. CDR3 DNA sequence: TGTGCCACCAGTGAGGGCCTTAATGAAAAACTGTTTTTT.

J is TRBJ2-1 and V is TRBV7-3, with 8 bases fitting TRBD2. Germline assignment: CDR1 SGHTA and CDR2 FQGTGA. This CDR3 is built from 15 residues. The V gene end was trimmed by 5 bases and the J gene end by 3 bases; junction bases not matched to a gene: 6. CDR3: CASSTRSGNYNEQFF. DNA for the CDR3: TGTGCCAGCAGCACACGTAGCGGGAACTACAATGAGCAGTTCTTC. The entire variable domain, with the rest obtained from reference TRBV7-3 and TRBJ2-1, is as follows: GAGVSQTPSNKVTEKGKYVELRCDPISGHTALYWYRQSLGQGPEFLIYFQGTGAADDSGLPNDRFFAVRPEGSVSTLKIQRTERGDSAVYLCASSTRSGNYNEQFFGPGTRLTVL.

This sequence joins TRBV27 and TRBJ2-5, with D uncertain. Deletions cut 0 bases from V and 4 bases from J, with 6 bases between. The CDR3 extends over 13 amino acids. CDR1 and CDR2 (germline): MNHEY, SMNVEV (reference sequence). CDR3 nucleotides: TGTGCCAGCAGTTTATCGAGGCTAGAGACCCAGTACTTC. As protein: CASSLSRLETQYF.

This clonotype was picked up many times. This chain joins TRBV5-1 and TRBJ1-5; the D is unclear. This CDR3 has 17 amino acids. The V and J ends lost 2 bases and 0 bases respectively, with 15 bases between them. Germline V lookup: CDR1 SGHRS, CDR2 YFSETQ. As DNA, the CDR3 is TGCGCCAGCAGCTTCACCCCGATAGGCAATAGCAATCAGCCCCAGCATTTT. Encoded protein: CASSFTPIGNSNQPQHF.